This T cell receptor (beta chain) was found in a study of T-cell memory formation after mild COVID-19 (dated by TCRdb to the early 2020s). Background for the entire study: TCR sequence clusters from the two donors were found to be largely donor specific. Longitudinal TCRalpha and TCRbeta repertoire sequencing tracked T-cell clones expanding and contracting after mild COVID-19 in two donors. The cohort was made up of two young adult volunteers, one female and one male, who were previously healthy. Beyond this particular receptor, the publication reports: Whether the second-wave clones peaking on day 37 were SARS-CoV-2 specific was not confirmed. Only a couple of mild cases were covered by the study, and larger cohorts that include severe cases with pre-infection samples were considered necessary. Clones contracting from day 15 to 85 had balanced CD4/CD8 phenotypes, while a second wave expanding from day 15 to 37 was biased towards CD4+. Some responding clones were detected in pre-infection memory, which suggested that pre-existing cross-reactive memory T cells had joined the SARS-CoV-2 response. Contracting CD4+ clones were located mainly in the CM and EM memory subsets, whereas CD8+ clones were found to be enriched in EMRA.

Ficoll-Paque density gradient centrifugation was used to isolate PBMCs. Via the germline V gene, CDR1 is SGHTA and CDR2 FQGTGA. The CDR3 goes from the cysteine to the phenylalanine over 15 residues. Just CDR3 DNA is preserved here, 45 bases in frame from base 1. V is cut by 6 bases and J by 0 bases, and the space between the germline ends is 13 bases. The sample holds many counts of this clonotype. Its recognized antigen is unknown. Base qualities are missing; no much larger clone stands one base away. The sequencer listed for this sample is Illumina NovaSeq 6000. TCRalpha and TCRbeta cDNA libraries were built by 5'RACE with constant-segment primers, adding sample barcodes and unique molecular identifiers. RNA was extracted from every sample with Trizol reagent. The libraries were amplified in two PCR steps, and the second step added a second sample barcode and Illumina TruSeq adapters. Sequencing of the libraries was done on an Illumina NovaSeq, producing 2 x 150 bp paired-end reads. As for the original processing: The reads were demultiplexed and collapsed into UMI-guided consensus sequences using migec v1.2.7. With mixcr v2.1.11, UMI consensuses were aligned to TRA and TRB V and J templates and assembled into clonotypes. Clonotypes were classified as expanded or contracted when called significant by both edgeR and NoisET, with noise models trained on biological replicates. For edgeR calls, the thresholds were a false discovery rate-adjusted p below 0.01 and a log2 fold-change of 1. As an exploratory analysis of dynamics, max-normalized trajectories of the 1000 most abundant clonotypes were examined with PCA combined with hierarchical clustering. Separately sequenced CD4+ and CD8+ repertoires were used to assign the CD4 or CD8 phenotype of responding clones. Through fastp at Q25 and MiXCR, TCRdb rebuilt clones from the public reads, retaining in-frame beta chains. Rows merge per CDR3 protein into single entries with the most common DNA and genes. For this entry, the V and J calls and clone size follow TCRdb and not the study's own pipeline. This sample is represented by tens of thousands of distinct CDR3 sequences; 20% to 25% of them were singletons. The ten largest clones capture around 45% of the sample.

The sequenced sample consisted of PBMCs or a T cell subset sorted from them (not recorded which). Recombination linked TRBV7-3 to TRBJ2-3, with no confident D gene call. This sequence originates from a man between 18 and 29 years old who had mild COVID-19 (a few samples of this study predate the infection). The sample titles of this study are shuffled in the database, so cell type and time point are left out; the donor was told from shared clones. The DNA is TGTGCCAGCAGTTTAGGTGGTTTTAGCACAGATACGCAGTATTTT. It translates to CASSLGGFSTDTQYF.